These 26 T cell receptor beta chains share one sample of origin, sequenced in a study of neoadjuvant anti-PD-1 for oral cavity cancer. The repertoire was sequenced with immunoSEQ multiplex PCR; TCRdb's copy has only in-frame clones and lacks some. The table shows around 65,000 clones, with approximately 87% occurring only once. Time point described: after neoadjuvant nivolumab, at surgical resection. The starting material was PBMCs, obtained after nivolumab (anti-PD-1) treatment. The origin of the receptors is a person between 40 and 85 years old with oral cavity squamous cell carcinoma.

This clone appeared a few times. The chain couples TRBV6-1 to TRBJ1-1; perhaps TRBD1 as D (5 bases). CDR3 length: 13 amino acids. Trimming left V 4 bases short and J 1 base short, with 7 bases between. Germline V gene lookup returns CDR1 MNHNS and CDR2 SASEGT. Written as DNA, the CDR3 is TGTGCCAGCAGTGCGGGGCGGAACACTGAAGCTTTCTTT. This encodes CASSAGRNTEAFF.

V gene TRBV6-6 combines with J gene TRBJ2-7, with 7 bases aligning to TRBD1. CDR1 and CDR2 (germline): MNHNY, SVGAGI (reference sequence). CDR3 size: 14 residues. Losses at the gene ends were 2 bases for V and 5 bases for J; bases not matched to a gene: 6. The CDR3 protein is CASSYHRGVNEQYF. The CDR3 nucleotides read TGTGCCAGCAGTTACCACAGGGGAGTGAACGAGCAGTACTTC.

The rearrangement uses TRBV6-1 and TRBJ1-5, with D unclear. CDR1 is MNHNS and CDR2 is SASEGT in the germline V gene. With 2 bases removed from V and 7 bases from J, the gap between germline ends came to 9 bases. The CDR3 length is 13 residues. Here the CDR3 DNA reads TGTGCCAGCAGTGAAATCGAGCGGCAGCCCCAGCATTTT. The encoded protein is CASSEIERQPQHF.

This clone was seen only once. The chain joins TRBV25-1 to TRBJ1-4; D is ambiguous. Trimming left V 0 bases short and J 0 bases short, with 5 bases between. Germline V lookup: CDR1 MGHDK, CDR2 SYGVNS. This CDR3 is built from 15 residues. DNA of the CDR3: TGTGCCAGCAGTGAATATGCGGCAACTAATGAAAAACTGTTTTTT. Translation gives CASSEYAATNEKLFF.

The rearrangement joins TRBV19 to TRBJ1-2; 8 bases line up with TRBD1. V gave up 4 bases and J gave up 0 bases; unmatched junction bases: 4. The CDR3 consists of 15 residues. Germline values: CDR1 LNHDA, CDR2 SQIVND (reference sequence). The CDR3 bases are TGTGCCAGTAGTACCGAGACAGGGGCTAACTATGGCTACACCTTC. Residues: CASSTETGANYGYTF. The full variable domain, completed using reference TRBV19 and TRBJ1-2, is DGGITQSPKYLFRKEGQNVTLSCEQNLNHDAMYWYRQDPGQGLRLIYYSQIVNDFQKGDIAEGYSVSREKKESFPLTVTSAQKNPTAFYLCASSTETGANYGYTFGSGTRLTVV.

This clone is a singleton in its sample. One end of the junction is discordant with germline, which a read error may explain. The chain is built from TRBV11-2 and TRBJ2-7; tentative D call: TRBD2 (5 bases). In germline, CDR1 is SGHAT, CDR2 FQNNGV. This CDR3 spans 16 amino acids. CDR3 DNA: TGTGCCAGCAGCCTAGAGCCCAGGAGGATCTCCTACGAGCAGTACTTC. Translating gives CASSLEPRRISYEQYF.

This clone appeared once. The chain employs TRBV7-3 and TRBJ2-2; TRBD2 might be the D (6 bases). This CDR3 region has 15 residues. The ends were cut back, 1 base at V and 5 bases at J, with 11 bases in the middle. From germline, CDR1 is SGHTA and CDR2 FQGTGA. DNA for the CDR3: TGTGCCAGCAGCTTAAGTGGCGGGACGACCGGGGAGCTGTTTTTT. This encodes CASSLSGGTTGELFF.

The rearrangement links TRBV4-1 to TRBJ1-1; D call uncertain. V lost 2 bases and J lost 3, with 16 bases in between. The germline gives CDR1 MGHRA, CDR2 YSYEKL. CDR3 length: 16 amino acids. In DNA form, the CDR3 reads TGCGCCAGCAGCCAATTCCGAGGAAGTCCCTACACTGAAGCTTTCTTT. Protein: CASSQFRGSPYTEAFF.

This chain uses TRBV6-6 with TRBJ2-7; D gene uncertain. This CDR3 has 16 amino acids. The germline CDR1 and CDR2 sequences are MNHNY and SVGAGI (reference sequence). Trimming cost V 0 bases and J 0 bases, with 12 bases left between them. The CDR3 DNA follows: TGTGCCAGCAGTTACTCCCCCCCGGATTCCTCCTACGAGCAGTACTTC. Protein: CASSYSPPDSSYEQYF.

V gene TRBV27 combines with J gene TRBJ1-5; D possibly corresponds to TRBD1 (5 bases). V lost 1 base and J 6 bases, leaving 10 bases between the germline ends. This CDR3 has 14 amino acids. Germline lookup yields CDR1 MNHEY and CDR2 SMNVEV (reference sequence). The DNA of the CDR3 is TGTGCCAGCAGTTTATGGGGGGGGTTTCAGCCCCAGCATTTT. Translation gives CASSLWGGFQPQHF.

The chain joins TRBV5-1 to TRBJ2-7; D is unclear. There are 14 residues in the CDR3. With 1 base removed from V and 3 bases from J, the gap between germline ends came to 11 bases. From germline, CDR1 is SGHRS and CDR2 YFSETQ. For the CDR3, the DNA is TGCGCCAGCAGCTTGTCGCAGGAGCGCTACGAGCAGTACTTC. This translates into CASSLSQERYEQYF.

This chain links TRBV6-1 with TRBJ1-4, with 7 bases fitting TRBD1. This CDR3 spans 13 amino acids. V trimming: 6 bases; J trimming: 7 bases; junction bases outside the gene matches: 5. Germline CDR1 MNHNS, CDR2 SASEGT. The chain's CDR3 is CASSGQEAEKLFF. The CDR3 nucleotides are TGTGCCAGCAGCGGACAGGAGGCTGAAAAACTGTTTTTT.

CDR3 amino acids: CASSFSGRGSYEQYF. CDR3 nucleotide sequence: TGCGCCAGCAGCTTTTCCGGCAGGGGATCCTACGAGCAGTACTTC. The chain recombines TRBV5-1 with TRBJ2-7; perhaps TRBD1 as D (6 bases). CDR1 SGHRS and CDR2 YFSETQ come from the germline V gene. Trimming left V 2 bases short and J 1 base short, with 13 bases between. This CDR3 spans 15 amino acids.

This clone appeared a single time. The chain recombines TRBV2 with TRBJ2-3; TRBD2 matches at 13 bases. The CDR3 spans 17 residues. The J segment lost 0 bases and the V segment lost 3 bases, leaving 3 bases of the junction unmatched. CDR1 SNHLY and CDR2 FYNNEI come from the germline V gene. The CDR3 sequence: CASSDWTSGGSTDTQYF. The CDR3 DNA is TGTGCCAGCAGTGACTGGACTAGCGGGGGCAGCACAGATACGCAGTATTTT.

The chain is built from TRBV28 and TRBJ2-2, with D perhaps matching TRBD1 or TRBD2 (5 bases each). Germline CDR1 MDHEN, CDR2 SYDVKM. The CDR3 extends over 16 amino acids. V was trimmed by 1 base and J by 0 bases, leaving 9 bases between them. CDR3 in amino acids: CASSLFGTANTGELFF. The DNA of the CDR3 is TGTGCCAGCAGTTTATTTGGGACGGCGAACACCGGGGAGCTGTTTTTT. Supplemented by reference TRBV28 and TRBJ2-2, the full variable domain reads DVKVTQSSRYLVKRTGEKVFLECVQDMDHENMFWYRQDPGLGLRLIYFSYDVKMKEKGDIPEGYSVSREKKERFSLILESASTNQTSMYLCASSLFGTANTGELFFGEGSRLTVL.

This clone was seen only once. V gene TRBV6-1 combines with J gene TRBJ1-6; the D is unclear. V was pared by 1 base and J by 3 bases, with 7 bases between. This CDR3 region has 15 residues. CDR1 MNHNS and CDR2 SASEGT come from the germline V gene. CDR3 amino acids: CASSEEQLYNSPLHF. Written as DNA, the CDR3 is TGTGCCAGCAGTGAAGAGCAGCTCTATAATTCACCCCTCCACTTT.

The chain uses TRBV2 and TRBJ1-5; TRBD1 aligns across 10 bases. CDR3 length: 14 amino acids. Germline loops: CDR1 SNHLY, CDR2 FYNNEI. V gave up 3 bases and J gave up 7 bases; unmatched junction bases: 3. The CDR3 is CASSDSDRGQPQHF. Here the CDR3 DNA reads TGTGCCAGCAGTGATTCGGACAGGGGGCAGCCCCAGCATTTT.

Turning to this clone: The sample has other DNA sequences that encode this CDR3 too. The CDR3 is CASSQADRENTEAFF. CDR3 bases: TGCGCCAGCAGCCAAGCGGATCGAGAAAACACTGAAGCTTTCTTT. The chain has TRBV4-1 and TRBJ1-1; the D is unclear. This CDR3 comprises 15 residues. In germline, CDR1 is MGHRA, CDR2 YSYEKL. V was trimmed by 1 base and J by 2 bases, leaving 11 bases between them.

The V and J genes are TRBV5-1 and TRBJ1-4; D is possibly TRBD1 (6 bases). Trimming removed 4 bases at V and 8 bases at J, with 12 bases between. CDR1 is SGHRS, CDR2 YFSETQ, per germline. The CDR3 length is 13 residues. In DNA, the CDR3 is TGCGCCAGCAGCCCGACTGACAGGGAAAAACTGTTTTTT. It yields the protein CASSPTDREKLFF.

The rearrangement uses TRBV5-1 and TRBJ1-1; no clear D. This CDR3 has 16 residues. CDR1 is SGHRS and CDR2 is YFSETQ in the germline V gene. V gave up 5 bases and J gave up 4 bases, with 21 bases separating them. CDR3 bases: TGCGCCAGCAGTTTAGCGGTCCTTCGGTTTGGCACTGAAGCTTTCTTT. Translated: CASSLAVLRFGTEAFF. The whole variable domain, filled in from reference TRBV5-1 and TRBJ1-1, reads KAGVTQTPRYLIKTRGQQVTLSCSPISGHRSVSWYQQTPGQGLQFLFEYFSETQRNKGNFPGRFSGRQFSNSRSEMNVSTLELGDSALYLCASSLAVLRFGTEAFFGQGTRLTVV.

This sequence joins TRBV7-9 and TRBJ2-3, with D unresolved. V was cut by 5 bases and J by 1 base, with 4 bases left in between. The CDR3 runs 12 residues. The germline CDR1 and CDR2 sequences are SEHNR and FQNEAQ (reference sequence). DNA of the CDR3: TGTGCCAGCAGCCTGGGCACAGATACGCAGTATTTT. Encoded protein: CASSLGTDTQYF.

The chain has TRBV5-8 and TRBJ2-1, with 11 bases identical to TRBD1. The CDR3 has 15 amino acids. Germline lookup yields CDR1 SGHTS and CDR2 YDEGEE. J was trimmed by 3 bases and V by 5 bases; bases with no gene match: 4. CDR3 loop: CASSSGTGGYNEQFF. CDR3 DNA: TGTGCCAGCAGTTCCGGGACAGGGGGCTACAATGAGCAGTTCTTC.

This clone was seen more than once but under ten times. The rearrangement joins TRBV18 to TRBJ2-3; D perhaps matches TRBD1 (6 bases). The V end lost 3 bases, the J end lost 0 bases, and 13 bases lay between the germline ends. The CDR3 consists of 16 residues. Looked up from germline, CDR1 is KGHSH and CDR2 is LQKENI. The CDR3 region is CASSPEDRPSTDTQYF. The CDR3 DNA reads TGTGCCAGCTCACCGGAAGACAGGCCCAGCACAGATACGCAGTATTTT.

The chain combines TRBV5-1 with TRBJ2-7; tentative D call: TRBD2 (5 bases). This CDR3 spans 14 amino acids. The V end lost 4 bases, the J end lost 6 bases, and 17 bases lay between the germline ends. Germline-derived CDR1 and CDR2 are SGHRS and YFSETQ. The CDR3 protein is CASSRADSSGEQYF. CDR3 coding DNA: TGCGCCAGCAGCCGGGCGGACTCGTCGGGCGAGCAGTACTTC.

The chain couples TRBV10-3 to TRBJ2-2; 8 bases match TRBD1. The CDR3 totals 19 residues. CDR1 is ENHRY, CDR2 SYGVKD, per germline. V dropped 7 bases and J dropped 0; count of bases not matched to a gene: 16. Written as DNA, the CDR3 is TGTGCCATCAAGGGAACGGGACAGGCATCTACTTCGAACACCGGGGAGCTGTTTTTT. Translation: CAIKGTGQASTSNTGELFF.

The chain employs TRBV7-8 and TRBJ2-2, with a tentative D call TRBD1 (5 bases). CDR3 length: 15 residues. From germline, CDR1 is SGHVS and CDR2 FQNEAQ. Trimming stripped 5 bases from V and 0 bases from J, with 10 bases between. CDR3 protein: CASSPTTANTGELFF. DNA for the CDR3: TGTGCCAGCAGCCCTACGACAGCGAACACCGGGGAGCTGTTTTTT.